These 7 T cell receptor beta chains came from one sample sequenced in a study of cytomegalovirus exposure and HLA in healthy donors. PCR employed 60 Vbeta and 13 Jbeta primers. Only in-frame clones appear in the TCRdb table, and some are missing; sequencing was by immunoSEQ multiplex PCR. The profile shows 90,000 to 120,000 clones, 77% of them singletons. Specimen: PBMCs. The receptors were gathered from a male donor in good health and CMV-seronegative.

The chain carries TRBV6-1 and TRBJ2-5; D may be TRBD2 (6 bases). Trimming shortened V by 7 bases and J by 2 bases, and 14 bases separated the two germline ends. Germline V lookup: CDR1 MNHNS, CDR2 SASEGT. The CDR3 runs 14 residues. As DNA, the CDR3 is TGTGCCAGCATTCCGGGACTCGTTCAAGAGACCCAGTACTTC. Its translation: CASIPGLVQETQYF.

This chain uses TRBV19 with TRBJ2-2; TRBD2 aligns across 14 bases. Trimming removed 6 bases from V and 4 bases from J; junction bases left unmatched: 1. Germline loops: CDR1 LNHDA, CDR2 SQIVND (reference sequence). The CDR3 totals 15 residues. The CDR3 sequence: CASRGTSGGTGELFF. CDR3 nucleotides: TGTGCCAGTAGGGGGACTAGCGGGGGCACCGGGGAGCTGTTTTTT.

The rearrangement joins TRBV29-1 to TRBJ1-2; D is undetermined. The CDR3 consists of 18 residues. Germline CDR1 SQVTM, CDR2 ANQGSEA. The V gene lost 1 base and the J gene lost 2 bases, with 23 bases spanning the gap. The CDR3 nucleotides read TGCAGCGTTGAAGCGGAGTGGAGTAGCGACATCCTCAACTATGGCTACACCTTC. Translation gives CSVEAEWSSDILNYGYTF.

This clone has just one count. The chain employs TRBV2 and TRBJ1-2; TRBD1 matches 7 bases. The CDR3 contains 15 residues. The germline V gene encodes CDR1 SNHLY and CDR2 FYNNEI. After removal of 6 bases from V and 0 bases from J, the junction contained 7 bases not matched to a gene. CDR3 nucleotides: TGTGCCAGCAGATGGGACAGAGCCCCTAACTATGGCTACACCTTC. The encoded protein is CASRWDRAPNYGYTF. Filled out from reference TRBV2 and TRBJ1-2, the complete variable domain reads EPEVTQTPSHQVTQMGQEVILRCVPISNHLYFYWYRQILGQKVEFLVSFYNNEISEKSEIFDDQFSVERPDGSNFTLKIRSTKLEDSAMYFCASRWDRAPNYGYTFGSGTRLTVV.

This chain connects TRBV30 to TRBJ1-2, with D perhaps TRBD1 (5 bases). Germline CDR1 GTSNPN, CDR2 SVGIG (reference sequence). V dropped 1 base and J dropped 7 bases, with 7 bases sitting between them. The CDR3 is 11 amino acids. CDR3 residues: CAWSAGGGYTF. CDR3 bases: TGTGCCTGGAGTGCGGGGGGTGGCTACACCTTC.

The CDR3 here is CASSQEGQLAGRYEQYF. Written as DNA, the CDR3 is TGTGCCAGCAGCCAAGAGGGACAACTAGCGGGAAGGTACGAGCAGTACTTC. The chain joins TRBV14 to TRBJ2-7; 10 positions agree with TRBD2. The CDR3 is 17 amino acids. V lost 0 bases, J lost 4 bases, and 9 bases stayed unmatched. From germline, CDR1 is SGHDN and CDR2 FVKESK.

This clone appeared a single time. CDR3 sequence: CSVARQRTEAFF. CDR3 bases: TGCAGCGTCGCAAGACAGAGGACTGAAGCTTTCTTT. The chain has TRBV29-1 and TRBJ1-1, with D perhaps TRBD1 (5 bases). CDR3 length: 12 residues. Germline V gene data show CDR1 as SQVTM and CDR2 as ANQGSEA. The V gene lost 6 bases and the J gene lost 5 bases, with 13 bases spanning the gap.